The rows below give T cell receptor beta chains drawn from one sample of a study of T cells in Graves' hyperthyroidism and ophthalmopathy. TCRdb analysed the multiplex PCR reads with MiXCR anew, one entry per CDR3 protein. This table holds about 290,000 distinct CDR3 sequences, roughly 19% found once. The sequencing input was blood. The receptors derive from a man aged 45 to 65 with Graves' ophthalmopathy. Each CDR3 is given with its conserved first and last residue. The D gene is left open where the match is weak. The size entry is marked missing in some rows and otherwise reads once, few, many or a size class.

clone_size cdr3_length j_call v_call d_call cdr3_nt cdr3_aa
many 13 TRBJ1-2 TRBV30 - TGTGCCTGGAGTGTACGGAGGGATGGTGGCTACACCTTC CAWSVRRDGGYTF
many 13 TRBJ1-2 TRBV3-1 - TGTGCCAGCAGCCGCAGGGTAACAAGTGGCTACACCTTC CASSRRVTSGYTF
few 14 TRBJ2-7 TRBV10-2 - TGCGCCAGCAGTGAGTCCCCGGGTTTCTACGAGCAGTACTTC CASSESPGFYEQYF
- 15 TRBJ2-5 TRBV6-5 - TGTGCCAGCAGTTACGGCGGGAAGGTGGAAGAGACCCAGTACTTC CASSYGGKVEETQYF
many 16 TRBJ2-1 TRBV28 TRBD2 TGTGCCAGCAGACCCCCACTAGCGGGAGGATGGGGTGAGCAGTTCTTC CASRPPLAGGWGEQFF
many 13 TRBJ1-1 TRBV13 - TGTGCCAGCAGCCCCGTAGGGAACACTGAAGCTTTCTTT CASSPVGNTEAFF
- 16 TRBJ1-3 TRBV28 TRBD1 TGTGCCTGCAGCCCGGACAGGATCAGCTCTGGAAACACCATATATTTT CACSPDRISSGNTIYF
many 15 TRBJ1-5 TRBV12-3/TRBV12-4 - TGTGCCAGCAGCTTTTCCCCCGGGAGCAATCAGCCCCAGCATTTT CASSFSPGSNQPQHF
few 15 TRBJ2-2 TRBV5-1 - TGCGCCAGCAGCTTGGAATGGGTTGGGGCCGGGGAGCTGTTTTTT CASSLEWVGAGELFF
- 14 TRBJ2-1 TRBV20-1 TRBD2 TGCAGTGCCCCGACTAGCGGGAGTTACAATGAGCAGTTCTTC CSAPTSGSYNEQFF
many 15 TRBJ2-5 TRBV30 TRBD2 TGTGCCTGGAGCCGGACTAGCGGAGTTCAAGAGACCCAGTACTTC CAWSRTSGVQETQYF
- 18 TRBJ2-6 TRBV5-4 - TGTGCCAGCAGCGACCCGAAGGGAGGAACCTCTGGGGCCAACGTCCTGACTTTC CASSDPKGGTSGANVLTF
many 15 TRBJ2-1 TRBV15 - TGTGCCACCAGTCCCGACAGCCTCTGGGACAATGAGCAGTTCTTC CATSPDSLWDNEQFF
many 13 TRBJ1-2 TRBV6-1 TRBD1 TGTGCCAGCAGTTTCGACAGGGTTGAAAGCTACACCTTC CASSFDRVESYTF
many 11 TRBJ1-2 TRBV20-1 - TGCAGTGCTAGACTTCGCTATGGCTACACCTTC CSARLRYGYTF
many 15 TRBJ2-7 TRBV18 - TGTGCCAGCTCACCACCGTCGATGCCTCCCTACGAGCAGTACTTC CASSPPSMPPYEQYF
- 13 TRBJ2-3 TRBV6-1 - TGTGCCAGCAGTTGGGCAGGGCAAGATACGCAGTATTTT CASSWAGQDTQYF
many 16 TRBJ2-1 TRBV5-1 - TGCGCCAGCAGCTCGGATGGGCTCACGTCCTACAATGAGCAGTTCTTC CASSSDGLTSYNEQFF
- 13 TRBJ1-1 TRBV20-1 - TGCAGTGCTAGAGATCTTCACGGACCTGAAACTTTCTTT CSARDLHGPETFF
few 13 TRBJ2-2 TRBV7-9 - TGTGCCAGCAGCTTAATCGATTCCGGGGAGCTGTTTTTT CASSLIDSGELFF
few 11 TRBJ1-1 TRBV6-1 - TGTGCCAGCGGTGGGGGCTCTGAAGCTTTCTTT CASGGGSEAFF
- 13 TRBJ1-2 TRBV19 - TGTGCCCCTCAGCCGGGGGGCGACTATGGCTACACCTTC CAPQPGGDYGYTF
many 15 TRBJ2-3 TRBV5-1 - TGCGCCAGCAGCTTGAGTCGGGGCCCCACAGATACGCAGTATTTT CASSLSRGPTDTQYF
- 12 TRBJ2-7 TRBV28 - TGTGCCAGCAGGAACTCCGGGTACGAGCAGTACTTC CASRNSGYEQYF
- 14 TRBJ2-7 TRBV28 - TGTGCCAGCAGTGGACAAGCGGGCCTCTACGAGCAGTACTTC CASSGQAGLYEQYF
- 15 TRBJ2-3 TRBV15 - TGTGCCACCAGCAGCGTCAACGGCCTCACAGATACGCAGTATTTT CATSSVNGLTDTQYF
few 13 TRBJ2-7 TRBV7-9 - TGTGCCAGCAGCTCCGGGACCACGTACGAGCAGTACTTC CASSSGTTYEQYF
- 15 TRBJ2-7 TRBV27 - TGTGCCAGCAGTTTAAAGCCTAAATCCCCCTACGAGCAGTACTTC CASSLKPKSPYEQYF
many 13 TRBJ2-1 TRBV11-2 - TGTGCCAGCAGCTTTGGGGGGGCATATGAGCAGTTCTTC CASSFGGAYEQFF
- 13 TRBJ2-6 TRBV7-2 TRBD2 TGCAGCGGGAGGAACTCTGGGGCCAACGTCCTGACTTTC CSGRNSGANVLTF
many 13 TRBJ2-7 TRBV13 TRBD1 TGTGCCAGCAGCTCGGGACAGTCCTACGAGCAGTACTTC CASSSGQSYEQYF
many 15 TRBJ2-2 TRBV2 TRBD2 TGTGCCAGCAAGGCTAGCGGGACGAGGGCCGGGGAGCTGTTTTTT CASKASGTRAGELFF
- 13 TRBJ2-5 TRBV9 TRBD1 TGTGCCAGCAGCATGACAGGGGACGAGACCCAGTACTTC CASSMTGDETQYF
- 18 TRBJ2-2 TRBV2 TRBD2 TGTGCCAGCAGTGAAAGGCTAGCGGGAGGGCCGGGCACCGGGGAGCTGTTTTTT CASSERLAGGPGTGELFF
many 15 TRBJ2-1 TRBV20-1 - TGCAGTGCTAGAGAGTTAGGGAAATCCTACAATGAGCAGTTCTTC CSARELGKSYNEQFF
- 15 TRBJ2-5 TRBV24-1 TRBD1 TGTGCCACCAGCACGGGACAGGGGGCGGGGGAGACCCAGTACTTC CATSTGQGAGETQYF
many 15 TRBJ1-1 TRBV6-1 - TGTGCCAGCACCGTCACGGGGACGGTGAACACTGAAGCTTTCTTT CASTVTGTVNTEAFF
many 17 TRBJ2-5 TRBV18 - TGTGCCAGCTCACTGACCCAGCCGGGCGGAGTTCGGGAGACCCAGTACTTC CASSLTQPGGVRETQYF
many 17 TRBJ1-1 TRBV7-2 TRBD1 TGTGCCAGCAGCTTAAAGACAGGGGGACACATGAACACTGAAGCTTTCTTT CASSLKTGGHMNTEAFF
- 13 TRBJ2-1 TRBV28 - TGTGCCAGCAGTCTTTACAGGGTCGATGAGCAGTTCTTC CASSLYRVDEQFF
- 15 TRBJ1-5 TRBV28 TRBD1 TGTGCCAGCAGTTCAGTAACAGGGGGGATAGAGCCCCAGCATTTT CASSSVTGGIEPQHF
many 17 TRBJ1-2 TRBV30 TRBD1 TGTGCCTGGAGACCAGGCAGGGGGCTGTGGAACCTATATGGCTACACCTTC CAWRPGRGLWNLYGYTF
many 13 TRBJ1-2 TRBV6-1 - TGTGCCAGCAGTGAGGCAGGGAACTATGGCTACACCTTC CASSEAGNYGYTF
- 15 TRBJ1-5 TRBV20-1 - TGCAGTGCTAGAGCGGTGGGAACGAGCAATCAGCCCCAGCATTTT CSARAVGTSNQPQHF
- 13 TRBJ1-2 TRBV12-3/TRBV12-4 - TGTGCCACAACCGGGACTCAGGGCATGGGCTACACCTTC CATTGTQGMGYTF
- 17 TRBJ2-7 TRBV19 TRBD2 TGTGCCAGTCGGAATAGCGGGAATCCTAGGAGCTCCTACGAGCAGTACTTC CASRNSGNPRSSYEQYF
- 15 TRBJ2-2 TRBV27 - TGTGCCAGCAGTTTATCCGCCGCAGGGACCGGGGAGCTGTTTTTT CASSLSAAGTGELFF
few 17 TRBJ2-3 TRBV6-1 TRBD2 TGTGCCAGCAGGCCCCCGGGACTAGCGCCTCTCCCAGATACGCAGTATTTT CASRPPGLAPLPDTQYF
many 15 TRBJ2-1 TRBV7-3 TRBD2 TGTGCCAGCAGCCTTACGGGGGGCTCCTACAATGAGCAGTTCTTC CASSLTGGSYNEQFF
many 14 TRBJ2-3 TRBV5-1 - TGCGCCAGCAGGCCAGGGGCCCTCTCGGATACGCAGTATTTT CASRPGALSDTQYF
- 16 TRBJ2-3 TRBV7-2 - TGTGCCAGCAGCTTAGGATTCACCGATAGCACAGATACGCAGTATTTT CASSLGFTDSTDTQYF
many 15 TRBJ2-1 TRBV11-3 TRBD1 TGTGCCAGCAGCTCCGGGACAGGGGACACAAGTGAGCAGTTCTTC CASSSGTGDTSEQFF
once 17 TRBJ2-1 TRBV12-3/TRBV12-4 TRBD2 TGTGCCAGCAGTTTGCAGGGAGGGCGGAGCTCCTACAATGAGCAGTTCTTC CASSLQGGRSSYNEQFF
many 15 TRBJ1-1 TRBV28 TRBD1 TGTGCCAGACTTGCCCGGACAGGGACGAACACTGAAGCTTTCTTT CARLARTGTNTEAFF
many 13 TRBJ2-5 TRBV7-2 TRBD1 TGTGCCAGCAGCTTGACAGGGGAAGAGACCCAGTACTTC CASSLTGEETQYF